This section outlines one T cell receptor beta chain sequence together with its context. The antigen is unknown. Only in-frame clones appear in the TCRdb table, and some are missing; sequencing was by immunoSEQ multiplex PCR. The repertoire holds about 98,000 clones, with roughly 94% as singletons. The sample originates from a study of cytomegalovirus exposure and HLA in healthy donors. Overall study context: The 110 or so validation repertoires used a platform that matched the one used for the approximately 700 first-cohort repertoires, as a later analysis reported. Study outcomes and limitations: The study listed 150 to 200 cytomegalovirus-associated TCR beta chains. Published work reported that the classifier diagnosed cytomegalovirus status with high specificity and sensitivity.

The germline CDR1 and CDR2 sequences are SQVTM and ANQGSEA. The ends were cut back, 7 bases at V and 3 bases at J, with 18 bases in the middle. This CDR3 has 15 amino acids. Sequences were obtained from PBMCs. The V call is TRBV29-1, the J call TRBJ2-2; D is undetermined. The clonotype was recovered from a young woman in good health and CMV-seronegative. The CDR3 DNA reads as TGCAGCGCCTCGCGACGCGAACAGCACACCGGGGAGCTGTTTTTT. Its translation: CSASRREQHTGELFF.